This is a list of T cell receptor beta chains from one sample in a study of T-cell memory formation after mild COVID-19. MiXCR, run by TCRdb on the 5' RACE reads, gives a single entry per CDR3 protein. The sample contains under 350,000 distinct CDR3 sequences, 15% to 20% of which appear only once. Sequencing was carried out using PBMCs or a T cell subset sorted from them (not recorded which). These receptors all come from a man younger than 35 who had mild COVID-19 (a few samples of this study predate the infection). Cell type and time point are not known. Both conserved end residues are part of each CDR3. Rows give clone size only sometimes, using once, few, many, or a class for an expanded clone.

len,abundance,v_gene,j_gene,CDR3aa
13,.,TRBV6-2/TRBV6-3,TRBJ1-5,CASRLGGHQPQHF
12,.,TRBV20-1,TRBJ2-3,CSAVEGADTQYF
15,.,TRBV3-1,TRBJ1-1,CASSQEGRGDTEAFF
13,.,TRBV5-1,TRBJ2-5,CASSFGEAETQYF
17,few,TRBV5-1,TRBJ2-2,CASSPITTGRNTGELFF
15,.,TRBV7-8,TRBJ1-5,CASSLGRTRNQPQHF
15,.,TRBV4-1,TRBJ2-7,CASSQDWTGRYEQYF
13,.,TRBV3-1,TRBJ2-2,CASSQAGAGELFF
19,.,TRBV5-1,TRBJ2-2,CASSYNRDRGPFGTGELFF
13,.,TRBV3-1,TRBJ2-7,CASSQGAVLEQYF
15,.,TRBV18,TRBJ2-1,CASSPLAGPYNEQFF
13,few,TRBV5-1,TRBJ2-7,CASTPLGTNEQYF
16,.,TRBV10-3,TRBJ2-1,CAISESWDFTYNEQFF
12,many,TRBV7-2,TRBJ2-1,CASSLDFNEQFF
17,.,TRBV5-1,TRBJ2-1,CASSLPSGGKVTDEQFF
16,.,TRBV5-1,TRBJ2-5,CASSLAGRRPQETQYF
16,many,TRBV5-1,TRBJ2-2,CASSFGGGPNTGELFF
15,few,TRBV6-5,TRBJ1-3,CASSRTVSSGNTIYF
12,few,TRBV12-3/TRBV12-4,TRBJ2-1,CASSSLLGEQFF
16,.,TRBV7-2,TRBJ2-5,CASSSSPTGKEETQYF
13,.,TRBV29-1,TRBJ1-1,CSVVRTANTEAFF
15,.,TRBV10-3,TRBJ2-7,CAISSSGGGPYEQYF
18,few,TRBV3-1,TRBJ1-2,CASSQGPMTGRRNYGYTF
15,.,TRBV5-5,TRBJ1-1,CASSLEGIYDTEAFF
14,many,TRBV12-3/TRBV12-4,TRBJ2-1,CASSLSGLYNEQFF
16,few,TRBV12-3/TRBV12-4,TRBJ2-1,CASSLRTAGFLDEQFF
16,few,TRBV29-1,TRBJ2-5,CSVGDQWLAGSETQYF
12,.,TRBV7-2,TRBJ2-3,CASSHDTDTQYF
21,.,TRBV15,TRBJ2-6,CATSSWGIETGFSSGANVLTF
14,few,TRBV28,TRBJ1-1,CASSLGQGFTEAFF
16,many,TRBV5-1,TRBJ2-3,CASSLALLSGTDTQYF
14,.,TRBV7-6,TRBJ1-2,CASSPWRGDYGYTF
17,many,TRBV7-2,TRBJ2-1,CASSFGLRGAGADEQFF
16,.,TRBV9,TRBJ2-7,CASSATKGAPSYEQYF
15,.,TRBV11-2,TRBJ2-1,CASSNRDRGFNEQFF
13,many,TRBV5-5,TRBJ1-2,CASSLEGSYGYTF